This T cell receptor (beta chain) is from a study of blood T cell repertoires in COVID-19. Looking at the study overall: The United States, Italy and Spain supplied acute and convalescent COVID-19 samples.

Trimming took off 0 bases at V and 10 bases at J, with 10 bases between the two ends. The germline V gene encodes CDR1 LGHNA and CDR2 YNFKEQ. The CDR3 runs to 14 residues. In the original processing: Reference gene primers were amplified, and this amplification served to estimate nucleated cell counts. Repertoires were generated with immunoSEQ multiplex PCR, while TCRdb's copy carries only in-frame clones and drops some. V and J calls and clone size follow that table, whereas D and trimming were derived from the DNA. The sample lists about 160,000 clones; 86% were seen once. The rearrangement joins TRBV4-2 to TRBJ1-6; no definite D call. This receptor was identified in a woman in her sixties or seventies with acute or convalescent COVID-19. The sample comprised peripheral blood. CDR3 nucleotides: TGTGCCAGCAGCCAAGATGGGCAAGAATCACCCCTCCACTTT. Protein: CASSQDGQESPLHF.